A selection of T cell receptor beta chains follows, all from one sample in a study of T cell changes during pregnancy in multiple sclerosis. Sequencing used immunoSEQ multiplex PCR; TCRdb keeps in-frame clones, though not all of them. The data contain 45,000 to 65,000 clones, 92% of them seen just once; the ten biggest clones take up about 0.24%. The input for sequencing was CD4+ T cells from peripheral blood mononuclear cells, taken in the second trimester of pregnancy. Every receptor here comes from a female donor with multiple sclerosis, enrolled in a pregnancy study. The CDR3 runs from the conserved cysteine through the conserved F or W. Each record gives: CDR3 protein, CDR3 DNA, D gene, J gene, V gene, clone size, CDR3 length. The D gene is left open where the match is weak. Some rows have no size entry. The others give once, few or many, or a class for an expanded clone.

CASSEALRTGRGEAFF	TGTGCCAGCAGTGAAGCGCTTCGGACAGGCCGGGGGGAAGCTTTCTTT	TRBD1	TRBJ1-1	TRBV2	once	16
CASRHRANYEQYF	TGTGCCAGCAGACACAGGGCCAACTACGAGCAGTACTTC	.	TRBJ2-7	TRBV28	.	13
CASKGALHYEQYF	TGTGCCAGTAAGGGGGCACTCCACTACGAGCAGTACTTC	TRBD1	TRBJ2-7	TRBV2	.	13
CASSSRQGPAPLHF	TGTGCCAGCAGCTCTAGACAGGGGCCGGCACCCCTCCACTTT	TRBD1	TRBJ1-6	TRBV7-9	.	14
CSGGQPTGELFF	TGCAGTGGGGGACAGCCCACCGGGGAGCTGTTTTTT	TRBD1	TRBJ2-2	TRBV29-1	.	12
CASSPQGALGYTF	TGTGCCAGCAGCCCTCAGGGGGCGTTGGGCTACACCTTC	TRBD1	TRBJ1-2	TRBV11-2	.	13
CASSLVRLQVQYF	TGTGCCAGCAGCTTAGTCCGACTTCAAGTGCAGTATTTT	.	TRBJ2-3	TRBV7-2	.	13
CASSPTSTRQGNYGYTF	TGTGCCAGCAGCCCTACCTCAACCCGACAGGGAAACTATGGCTACACCTTC	TRBD1	TRBJ1-2	TRBV7-8	.	17
CASSSDPGF	TGTGCCAGCAGCTCCGACCCAGGGTTT	.	TRBJ1-1	TRBV13	.	9
CATKAGTAYTDTQYF	TGTGCCACCAAAGCCGGGACTGCGTACACAGATACGCAGTATTTT	.	TRBJ2-3	TRBV6-4	.	15
CASYYHRGNEKLFF	TGTGCCAGCTATTACCACAGGGGGAATGAAAAACTGTTTTTT	TRBD1	TRBJ1-4	TRBV6-6	.	14
CASSFKWGGLDEQFF	TGTGCCAGCAGCTTCAAATGGGGCGGTCTGGATGAGCAGTTCTTC	.	TRBJ2-1	TRBV5-5	.	15
CASRTPRGPRNGTEAFF	TGTGCCAGCAGGACCCCCCGGGGTCCCCGAAATGGCACTGAAGCTTTCTTT	.	TRBJ1-1	TRBV11-2	.	17
CASSLLSGSQETQYF	TGTGCCAGCAGCTTATTGTCCGGGTCCCAAGAGACCCAGTACTTC	.	TRBJ2-5	TRBV7-6	.	15
CASSFTPYEQYF	TGTGCCAGCAGCTTCACTCCCTACGAGCAGTACTTC	.	TRBJ2-7	TRBV5-4	.	12
CASSLAAGAYGYTF	TGTGCCAGCAGCTTGGCAGCAGGGGCCTATGGCTACACCTTC	.	TRBJ1-2	TRBV5-5	.	14
CASSGTRMETQYF	TGTGCCAGTAGTGGGACTAGGATGGAGACCCAGTACTTC	TRBD2	TRBJ2-5	TRBV19	.	13
CASRPSLAIGELFF	TGTGCCAGCAGGCCGTCGCTAGCCATCGGGGAGCTGTTTTTT	.	TRBJ2-2	TRBV2	.	14
CASMLWQGVGETQYF	TGTGCCAGTATGTTGTGGCAGGGGGTCGGGGAGACCCAGTACTTC	TRBD1	TRBJ2-5	TRBV19	.	15
CASSLGGTSTDTQYF	TGTGCCAGCAGCCTAGGCGGGACTAGCACAGATACGCAGTATTTT	.	TRBJ2-3	TRBV5-4	.	15
CASRKDRGGSYEQYF	TGTGCCAGCAGGAAGGACAGGGGTGGATCCTACGAGCAGTACTTC	TRBD1	TRBJ2-7	TRBV2	.	15
CASQLYPGTNYGYTF	TGTGCCAGCCAGCTCTACCCCGGGACAAATTATGGCTACACCTTC	.	TRBJ1-2	TRBV6-5	.	15
CASSLARNSYEQYF	TGCGCCAGCAGCTTGGCTAGGAACTCCTACGAGCAGTACTTC	.	TRBJ2-7	TRBV5-1	.	14
CASSRTSGNTGELFF	TGCGCCAGCAGCCGGACTAGCGGGAACACCGGGGAGCTGTTTTTT	TRBD2	TRBJ2-2	TRBV5-1	.	15
CASSILNPTLYEQYF	TGCGCCAGCAGTATTCTTAATCCCACTCTCTACGAGCAGTACTTC	.	TRBJ2-7	TRBV23-1	.	15
CASSLEGRGMGNEQFF	TGCGCCAGCAGCTTGGAGGGCAGGGGGATGGGGAATGAGCAGTTCTTC	TRBD1	TRBJ2-1	TRBV5-1	.	16
CSVDRVDTQYF	TGCAGCGTTGATCGGGTCGATACGCAGTATTTT	.	TRBJ2-3	TRBV29-1	.	11